The following is a T cell receptor (beta chain) sequence with its context. Its target is unknown. The sample belongs to a study of T cell repertoires in cytomegalovirus infection. Study summary: Recently identified HLA-C-restricted CMV epitopes were among the peptides used. Public TCR beta signatures marked donors with CMV infection and the matching HLA.

General study findings and limits: The study identified carriers of CMV plus the relevant HLA from cumulative public TCR beta family frequency. Across the ex vivo response, the dominant clonotypes were HLA-C-restricted CMV-specific TCR beta clonotypes.

Unmatched junction bases numbered 4, after V lost 3 bases and J lost 6 bases. This CDR3 is built from 13 residues. From germline, CDR1 is MDHEN and CDR2 SYDVKM. TCRdb analysed the reads with MiXCR anew, one entry per CDR3 protein. The sample yields hundreds of thousands of distinct CDR3 sequences, around 31% seen once. Specimen: cultured PBMCs, collected from culture after CMV antigen stimulation. The V gene is TRBV28, the J gene TRBJ1-2, with 7 bases matching TRBD1. This TCR was sampled from a human donor in good health (CMV status not recorded). Some clones in this sample may be carry-over from other donors' samples. CDR3 coding DNA: TGTGCCAGCAGTTTCTACAGGGGAGATGGCTACACCTTC. Translated, it gives CASSFYRGDGYTF.